Each of the 17 T cell receptor beta chains below was sequenced from the same sample in a study of T-cell reconstitution after alpha-beta-depleted transplantation in children. Unique molecular identifiers featured in how the TCRbeta library was prepared. One entry per CDR3 protein, called by TCRdb with MiXCR from the PCR reads. The repertoire has approximately 340,000 distinct CDR3 sequences, around a tenth of them found once; the top ten carry 2% to 2.5%. Sequencing was performed on PBMCs from the stem cell graft donor, taken from the stem cell graft. These receptors were obtained from a human donor who donated a stem cell graft to a child with acute lymphoblastic leukemia.

The table lists this clonotype with a few counts. The chain couples TRBV28 to TRBJ1-5; the match to TRBD1 covers 7 bases. The CDR3 sequence is 20 residues long. CDR1 and CDR2 (germline): MDHEN, SYDVKM. With 5 bases clipped from V and 2 bases from J, the junction kept 21 bases outside the gene matches. The CDR3 sequence is CASSPFPFGQASTRNQPQHF. CDR3 nucleotides: TGTGCCAGCAGTCCCTTTCCCTTCGGACAGGCCTCGACCCGCAATCAGCCCCAGCATTTT.

This clonotype was seen more than once but under ten times. The CDR3 sequence is CASSERGTLLEAFF. CDR3 sequence (DNA): TGTGCCAGCAGTGAGCGGGGGACACTACTTGAAGCTTTCTTT. The genes are TRBV6-2 or TRBV6-3 and TRBJ1-1, with a tentative D call TRBD1 (6 bases). Germline lookup yields CDR1 MNHEY and CDR2 SVGEGT. Trimming pared 5 bases from V and 7 bases from J, leaving 17 bases between. The CDR3 is 14 residues long.

The chain carries TRBV6-1 and TRBJ2-2, with 7 positions matching TRBD1. There are 13 residues in the CDR3. The germline CDR1 and CDR2 sequences are MNHNS and SASEGT. Trimming took 9 bases from V and 4 from J; bases not matched to a gene: 5. DNA for the CDR3: TGTGCCAGTTTGGGACAGTCCACCGGGGAGCTGTTTTTT. Encoded protein: CASLGQSTGELFF.

This clonotype was recorded many times. The chain uses TRBV7-3 and TRBJ2-3; no clear D gene. V was clipped by 5 bases and J by 1 base, with 7 bases between them. This CDR3 has 13 amino acids. Germline V gene lookup returns CDR1 SGHTA and CDR2 FQGTGA. CDR3 residues: CASSREGTDTQYF. As DNA, the CDR3 is TGTGCCAGCAGCCGTGAGGGCACAGATACGCAGTATTTT.

A few counts support this clonotype. The genes are TRBV7-9 and TRBJ2-4; the match to TRBD2 covers 9 bases. J was trimmed by 14 bases and V by 1 base; bases with no gene match: 15. This CDR3 comprises 16 residues. CDR1 is SEHNR, CDR2 FQNEAQ, per germline (reference sequence). The CDR3 reads CASSLEAGLAPTPEYF. The CDR3 coding sequence is TGTGCCAGCAGCTTAGAAGCGGGACTAGCACCAACCCCGGAGTACTTC. Complete variable domain (other parts from reference TRBV7-9 and TRBJ2-4): DTGVSQNPRHKITKRGQNVTFRCDPISEHNRLYWYRQTLGQGPEFLTYFQNEAQLEKSRLLSDRFSAERPKGSFSTLEIQRTEQGDSAMYLCASSLEAGLAPTPEYFGAGTRLSVL.

The chain links TRBV3-1 to TRBJ2-7; D not certain. Trimming stripped 1 base from V and 5 bases from J, with 6 bases between. There are 12 residues in the CDR3. From germline, CDR1 is LGHDT and CDR2 YNNKEL (reference sequence). CDR3 sequence: CASSQVSNEQYF. In DNA form, the CDR3 reads TGTGCCAGCAGCCAAGTCAGTAACGAGCAGTACTTC.

CDR3 coding DNA: TGTGCCAGCAGTGACCCGGGGGACAGGCCCCAGTTCTTC. This sequence encodes CASSDPGDRPQFF. The chain combines TRBV25-1 with TRBJ2-1; 8 nucleotides align to TRBD1. Germline values: CDR1 MGHDK, CDR2 SYGVNS. The length of the CDR3 is 13 residues. The ends lost 3 bases at V and 13 bases at J; junction bases unmatched: 8.

This clonotype was recorded many times. The chain is built from TRBV4-2 and TRBJ2-5; D remains ambiguous. The V end was cut by 0 bases, the J end by 5 bases, with 7 bases between. Germline V gene sequence: CDR1 LGHNA, CDR2 YNFKEQ. This CDR3 has 13 amino acids. Here the CDR3 DNA reads TGTGCCAGCAGCCAAGAAGTGTGGGAGACCCAGTACTTC. Protein sequence: CASSQEVWETQYF.

The gene calls are TRBV29-1 and TRBJ2-1; 7 bases map to TRBD1. CDR1 is SQVTM and CDR2 is ANQGSEA in the germline V gene. V gave up 3 bases and J gave up 6 bases; unmatched junction bases: 5. This CDR3 has 13 amino acids. The CDR3 region is CSVDRDSLNEQFF. The CDR3, as DNA: TGCAGCGTTGATAGGGACAGCCTCAATGAGCAGTTCTTC.

A few counts support this clonotype. The gene calls are TRBV6-2 or TRBV6-3 and TRBJ2-1; D ambiguous. Germline CDR1 and CDR2: MNHEY and SVGEGT. Trimming removed 11 bases from V and 10 bases from J, with 6 bases in between. The CDR3 sequence is 8 residues long. The CDR3 sequence: CASREQFF. The CDR3 coding sequence is TGTGCCTCCAGAGAGCAGTTCTTC.

CDR3 coding DNA: TGTGCCAGCACCGATCCAAGGGGAGCGGCCGGGGAGCTGTTTTTT. Translation gives CASTDPRGAAGELFF. The chain uses TRBV25-1 and TRBJ2-2; either TRBD1 or TRBD2 may fit D (5 bases each). The germline CDR1 and CDR2 sequences are MGHDK and SYGVNS. The V end lost 7 bases, the J end lost 6 bases, and 18 bases lay between the germline ends. The CDR3 extends over 15 amino acids.

This clonotype was counted at least ten times. J is TRBJ2-1 and V is TRBV24-1, with TRBD1 as a possible D gene (5 bases). Germline-derived CDR1 and CDR2 are KGHDR and SFDVKD. This CDR3 comprises 11 residues. V shed 7 bases and J shed 15 bases, with 15 bases lying between them. In nucleotides, the CDR3 is TGTGCCACCAGCCAGGGTGCGATATCGTTCTTC. Its protein is CATSQGAISFF.

This clonotype was seen many times. This rearrangement joins TRBV6-2 or TRBV6-3 to TRBJ1-1; D possibly corresponds to TRBD1 (5 bases). Germline V gene sequence: CDR1 MNHEY, CDR2 SVGEGT. CDR3 length: 14 amino acids. V lost 6 bases, J lost 1 base, and 12 bases lay in between. The CDR3 sequence is CASRVAGTNTEAFF. CDR3 DNA: TGTGCCAGCAGAGTGGCAGGGACGAACACTGAAGCTTTCTTT.

The chain uses TRBV4-3 and TRBJ2-3; unclear D gene. This CDR3 has 13 amino acids. Germline assignment: CDR1 LGHNA and CDR2 YSLEER. The V gene lost 1 base and the J gene lost 6 bases, with 8 bases spanning the gap. The CDR3 loop reads CASSQGTKDTQYF. DNA for the CDR3: TGCGCCAGCAGCCAAGGGACGAAGGATACGCAGTATTTT.

This clonotype was observed many times. The chain links TRBV5-1 to TRBJ2-1; D possibly uses TRBD1 or TRBD2 (5 bases each). The CDR3 loop spans 15 amino acids. Germline V lookup: CDR1 SGHRS, CDR2 YFSETQ. V was trimmed by 4 bases and J by 0 bases, leaving 11 bases between them. The CDR3 sequence is CASSPGASSYNEQFF. The DNA for the CDR3 is TGCGCCAGCAGCCCCGGGGCGAGCTCCTACAATGAGCAGTTCTTC.

This clonotype appeared a few times. This sequence joins TRBV11-2 and TRBJ1-1; a weak D match, TRBD1 (6 bases). Trimming left V 5 bases short and J 10 bases short, with 14 bases between. Germline V gene lookup returns CDR1 SGHAT and CDR2 FQNNGV. This CDR3 comprises 12 residues. The CDR3 protein is CASSKQGGRAFF. The CDR3 bases are TGTGCCAGCAGCAAACAGGGAGGGCGAGCTTTCTTT.

The chain links TRBV9 to TRBJ2-7, with D perhaps matching TRBD1 or TRBD2 (5 bases each). Trimming stripped 0 bases from V and 6 bases from J, with 13 bases between. CDR3 length: 14 amino acids. Germline lookup yields CDR1 SGDLS and CDR2 YYNGEE. Here the CDR3 reads CASSVADGAFEQYF. The DNA for the CDR3 is TGTGCCAGCAGCGTAGCTGACGGGGCCTTCGAGCAGTACTTC.